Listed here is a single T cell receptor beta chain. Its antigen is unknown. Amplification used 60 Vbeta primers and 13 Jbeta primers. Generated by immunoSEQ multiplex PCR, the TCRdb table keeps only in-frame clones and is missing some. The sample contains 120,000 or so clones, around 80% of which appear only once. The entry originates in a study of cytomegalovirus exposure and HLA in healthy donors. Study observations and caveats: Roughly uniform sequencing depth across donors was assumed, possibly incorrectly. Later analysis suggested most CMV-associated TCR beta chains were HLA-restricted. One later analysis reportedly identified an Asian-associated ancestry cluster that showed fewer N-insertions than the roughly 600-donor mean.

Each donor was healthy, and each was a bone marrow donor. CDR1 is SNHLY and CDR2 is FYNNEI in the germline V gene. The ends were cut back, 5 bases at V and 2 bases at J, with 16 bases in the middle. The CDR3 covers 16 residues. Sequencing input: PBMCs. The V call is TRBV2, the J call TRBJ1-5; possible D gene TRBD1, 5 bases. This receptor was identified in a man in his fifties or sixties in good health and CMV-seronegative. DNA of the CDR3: TGTGCCAGCAGTTCTTGGGGGGGAGGACGCAATCAGCCCCAGCATTTT. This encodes CASSSWGGGRNQPQHF.